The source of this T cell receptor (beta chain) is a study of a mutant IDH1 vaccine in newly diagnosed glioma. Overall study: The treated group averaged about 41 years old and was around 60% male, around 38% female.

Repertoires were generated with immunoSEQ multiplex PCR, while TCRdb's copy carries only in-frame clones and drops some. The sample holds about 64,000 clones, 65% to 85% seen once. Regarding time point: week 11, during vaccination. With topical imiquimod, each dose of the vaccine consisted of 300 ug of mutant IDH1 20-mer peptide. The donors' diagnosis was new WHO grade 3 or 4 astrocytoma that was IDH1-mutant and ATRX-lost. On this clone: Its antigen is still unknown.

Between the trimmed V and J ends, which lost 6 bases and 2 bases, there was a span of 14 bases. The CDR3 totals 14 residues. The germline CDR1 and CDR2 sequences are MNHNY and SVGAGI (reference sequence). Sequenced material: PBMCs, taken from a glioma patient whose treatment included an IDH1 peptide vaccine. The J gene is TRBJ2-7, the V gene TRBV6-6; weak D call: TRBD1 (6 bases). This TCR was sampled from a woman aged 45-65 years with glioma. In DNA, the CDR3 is TGTGCCAGCAGCCCAATGAGGGGGACCTACGAGCAGTACTTC. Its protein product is CASSPMRGTYEQYF.